The subject of this entry is one T cell receptor (beta chain). There are a few counts of this clone. Its binding antigen is unknown. It has no much larger one-base neighbor in the sample; base qualities were not kept. TCRbeta CDR3 regions were amplified from genomic DNA using the immunoSEQ Assay, a bias-controlled multiplex PCR. The authors' pipeline ran thus. Within the assay, amplification of reference gene primers was used to estimate how many nucleated cells each sample contained. To quantify the absolute abundance of each unique TCRbeta CDR3 rearrangement, sequence reads were collapsed and filtered. For each sample, productive Simpson clonality was calculated as the square root of Simpson's diversity index across productive rearrangements. TCRdb holds this immuneACCESS table with in-frame rearrangements only. Some clones are missing; in checked studies, unresolved V genes explain under half, and the rest has no known cause. That table gives V, J and clone size, and the DNA gave D and trimming. The sample contains fewer than 350,000 clones, 80% to 85% of them found a single time. Of the sample, about 3.2% is held by the ten largest clones.

The record originates from a study of blood T cell repertoires in COVID-19 (dated by TCRdb to about 2020). Context from the whole study: Samples covering the acute and convalescent phases of COVID-19 were provided by collaborators in the United States, Italy and Spain. The samples were drawn from two sources: the first 160 participants of the ongoing ImmuneRACE study, and 950 to 1,500 subjects contributed by 6 global collaborators. The material from the prospective study consisted of cDNA or gDNA derived from T cells, B-cell-depleted T cells, or PBMCs. Sample metadata almost always included a de-identified subject ID, COVID-19 status, age in years and sex. A freely available public database, intended as a resource for researchers studying the immune response to SARS-CoV-2, is where the repertoires were released. Deeply sampled blood TCRbeta repertoires from subjects exposed to, actively infected with, or recovered from COVID-19 were included in the dataset. Where HLA class I and class II types were available, the types were taken from metadata supplied by the sample provider, not from assay-based typing. Beyond this particular receptor, the publication reports: Clinical and demographic metadata were provided uncurated, with the amount varying by source and participant.

Whole blood was collected in K2EDTA tubes by collaborating institutions according to the institutions' own protocols. Collaborator samples were shipped for TCRbeta analysis as frozen whole blood, isolated PBMCs, or DNA extracted from either sample type. The source of this sequence is a woman aged 55-69 years with active or convalescent COVID-19. Material for sequencing was peripheral blood.

The DNA reads TGTGCCAGCAGAGCGTATATGTCAGCCGGCAATCAGCCCCAGCATTTT. Protein translation: CASRAYMSAGNQPQHF. This chain joins TRBV2 to TRBJ1-5, with the D gene not confidently named. From a lookup of the germline V gene, CDR1 and CDR2 are SNHLY and FYNNEI. The junction carries 17 bases between V and J, which are trimmed by 6 bases and 2 bases respectively. Measured from the cysteine to the phenylalanine, the CDR3 is 16 residues long. Only the CDR3 portion is preserved as DNA: 48 bases, with reading frame beginning at the first base.